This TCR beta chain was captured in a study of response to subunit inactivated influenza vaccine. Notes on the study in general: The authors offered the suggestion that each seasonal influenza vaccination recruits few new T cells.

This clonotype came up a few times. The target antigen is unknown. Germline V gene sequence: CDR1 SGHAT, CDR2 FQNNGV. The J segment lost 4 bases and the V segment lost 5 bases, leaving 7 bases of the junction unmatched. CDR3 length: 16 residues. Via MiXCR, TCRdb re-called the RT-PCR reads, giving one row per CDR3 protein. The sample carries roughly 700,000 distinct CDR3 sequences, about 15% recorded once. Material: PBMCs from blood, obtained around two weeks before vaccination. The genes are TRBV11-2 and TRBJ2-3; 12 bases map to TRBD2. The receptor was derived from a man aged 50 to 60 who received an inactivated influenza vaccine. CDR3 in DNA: TGTGCCAGCAGCGTACGACTAGCGGGAGTCCCAGATACGCAGTATTTT. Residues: CASSVRLAGVPDTQYF.